Presented here are 17 T cell receptor beta chains from one specimen sequenced in a study of T-cell reconstitution after alpha-beta-depleted transplantation in children. It was with unique molecular identifiers that the TCRbeta library was prepared. Using its own MiXCR run on the PCR reads, TCRdb lists one record per CDR3 protein. The table records 330,000 or so distinct CDR3 sequences, around 9.1% of them present only once. The sample here was PBMCs, taken before TCRalphabeta/CD19-depleted stem cell transplant. Every receptor here comes from a boy less than two years old with acute myeloid leukemia, due to receive a stem cell transplant.

This clonotype was observed at least ten times. This sequence joins TRBV12-3 or TRBV12-4 and TRBJ2-7, with D unresolved. V dropped 6 bases and J dropped 6 bases, with 9 bases sitting between them. The CDR3 is made up of 11 amino acids. The CDR3 nucleotides read TGTGCCAGCAGAGTGAAGCGCGAGCAGTACTTC. Its protein product is CASRVKREQYF.

In this sample, this clonotype turned up many times. The J gene is TRBJ2-1, the V gene TRBV18; D is perhaps TRBD1 (6 bases). Germline V gene data show CDR1 as KGHSH and CDR2 as LQKENI. V gave up 5 bases and J gave up 3 bases, with 14 bases separating them. The CDR3 consists of 15 residues. The CDR3, as DNA: TGTGCCAGCTCATCGGGACACCTCTACTACAATGAGCAGTTCTTC. Translated, it gives CASSSGHLYYNEQFF.

This chain connects TRBV4-1 to TRBJ1-6; TRBD1 is a possible D gene (6 bases). The CDR3 is made up of 16 amino acids. Between the trimmed V and J ends, which lost 1 base and 4 bases, there was a span of 11 bases. Germline-derived CDR1 and CDR2 are MGHRA and YSYEKL. The CDR3 loop reads CASSQAGGRYNSPLHF. In DNA form, the CDR3 reads TGCGCCAGCAGCCAAGCCGGGGGCCGATATAATTCACCCCTCCACTTT.

This clonotype was counted only a few times. This rearrangement joins TRBV7-2 to TRBJ2-3, with no clear D. Germline loops: CDR1 SGHTA, CDR2 FQGNSA. The CDR3 has 16 amino acids. Trimming pared 1 base from V and 6 bases from J, leaving 17 bases between. CDR3 sequence reads: CASSLGSLIDPDTQYF. The DNA for the CDR3 is TGTGCCAGCAGCTTAGGTTCCCTGATCGACCCCGATACGCAGTATTTT.

This clonotype was seen at least ten times. The chain recombines TRBV28 with TRBJ2-1; 8 bases fit TRBD2. CDR3 length equals 14 residues. Germline V gene data show CDR1 as MDHEN and CDR2 as SYDVKM. The junction had 6 bases not matched to a gene; V was cut back by 3 bases and J by 8 bases. The CDR3 spells CASSFAGGEDEQFF. In DNA, the CDR3 is TGTGCCAGCAGTTTCGCGGGGGGAGAGGATGAGCAGTTCTTC.

J is TRBJ2-2 and V is TRBV20-1; 12 positions match TRBD1. The V and J ends lost 6 bases and 5 bases, in that order; junction bases with no gene match: 4. Germline CDR1 is DFQATT and CDR2 is SNEGSKA (reference sequence). The CDR3 has 14 residues. CDR3 region: CSARDRGRTGELFF. The CDR3 coding sequence is TGCAGTGCCCGGGACAGGGGGCGTACCGGGGAGCTGTTTTTT.

This clonotype was seen repeatedly, ten times or more. This rearrangement joins TRBV7-9 to TRBJ2-1; the D is unclear. Germline loops: CDR1 SEHNR, CDR2 FQNEAQ (reference sequence). Trimming took off 3 bases at V and 4 bases at J, with 10 bases between the two ends. CDR3 length: 14 residues. CDR3 sequence: CASSFYTGYNEQFF. The CDR3 DNA reads TGTGCCAGCAGCTTTTATACTGGATACAATGAGCAGTTCTTC.

This clonotype was found many times. V and J are TRBV5-1 and TRBJ1-5; possible D gene TRBD1, 5 bases. Germline V CDR1 and CDR2: SGHRS, YFSETQ. This CDR3 is built from 15 residues. The V end lost 0 bases, the J end lost 5 bases, and 12 bases lay between the germline ends. The CDR3 bases are TGCGCCAGCAGCTTGGGACTCTGGGGGGATCAGCCCCAGCATTTT. Its protein is CASSLGLWGDQPQHF.

This clonotype was seen only a few times. The CDR3, as DNA: TGCGCCAGCAGCCAAGGCAGGGTTAACTTGGCCAAAAACATTCAGTACTTC. This translates into CASSQGRVNLAKNIQYF. The V gene is TRBV4-3, the J gene TRBJ2-4; D might be TRBD1 (5 bases). This CDR3 comprises 17 residues. Germline values: CDR1 LGHNA, CDR2 YSLEER. V dropped 1 base and J dropped 1 base, with 14 bases sitting between them.

In this sample, this clonotype turned up many times. The chain links TRBV9 to TRBJ2-1; 8 bases are shared with TRBD2. Germline V gives CDR1 SGDLS, CDR2 YYNGEE. The CDR3 length is 16 residues. V dropped 0 bases and J dropped 4; count of bases not matched to a gene: 6. CDR3 bases: TGTGCCAGCAGCGTAGAAGGCGGGGGGATGTACAATGAGCAGTTCTTC. It specifies CASSVEGGGMYNEQFF. Drawing the rest from reference TRBV9 and TRBJ2-1, the complete variable domain is DSGVTQTPKHLITATGQRVTLRCSPRSGDLSVYWYQQSLDQGLQFLIQYYNGEERAKGNILERFSAQQFPDLHSELNLSSLELGDSALYFCASSVEGGGMYNEQFFGPGTRLTVL.

This clonotype was recorded many times. The chain joins TRBV29-1 to TRBJ2-1, with TRBD2 as a possible D gene (6 bases). The CDR3 is made up of 15 amino acids. V was pared by 0 bases and J by 4 bases, with 13 bases between. Germline CDR1 is SQVTM and CDR2 is ANQGSEA. In DNA form, the CDR3 reads TGCAGCGTTGAAGATCTCCCGGGACTTTACAATGAGCAGTTCTTC. This translates into CSVEDLPGLYNEQFF.

This chain connects TRBV7-2 to TRBJ1-5; D may be TRBD1 (5 bases). Trimming left V 5 bases short and J 6 bases short, with 11 bases between. Germline V gives CDR1 SGHTA, CDR2 FQGNSA. This CDR3 is 13 amino acids long. CDR3 region: CASSMGRTQPQHF. CDR3 in DNA: TGTGCCAGCAGCATGGGACGGACTCAGCCCCAGCATTTT.

Concerning this clonotype: One end of the junction does not line up with germline, which may come from a read error. The chain has TRBV24-1 and TRBJ2-2; 13 bases map to TRBD2. Germline V lookup: CDR1 KGHDR, CDR2 SFDVKD. The CDR3 is 21 amino acids. CDR3 in amino acids: CGTSDWAGTSLAGGPSGELFF. Here the CDR3 DNA reads TGTGGCACCAGTGATTGGGCCGGGACATCACTAGCGGGAGGGCCATCCGGGGAGCTGTTTTTT.

A word on this clonotype: A much bigger clone sits one base away, suggesting this may be a read error. V is TRBV5-1 and J is TRBJ1-4, with 11 bases identical to TRBD1. With 3 bases clipped from V and 6 bases from J, the junction kept 4 bases outside the gene matches. The CDR3 totals 15 residues. From germline, CDR1 is SGHRS and CDR2 YFSETQ. The CDR3 here is CASSSGQGVHEKLFF. CDR3 bases: TGCGCCAGCAGCTCGGGACAGGGGGTACATGAAAAACTGTTTTTT.

This clonotype was observed at least ten times. The chain uses TRBV6-2 or TRBV6-3 and TRBJ1-5; D remains unclear. The CDR3 extends over 15 amino acids. The V and J ends lost 1 base and 8 bases respectively, with 15 bases between them. Germline V gene sequence: CDR1 MNHEY, CDR2 SVGEGT. The CDR3 is CASSYWGSGLEPQHF. CDR3 nucleotide sequence: TGTGCCAGCAGTTACTGGGGATCCGGCTTGGAGCCCCAGCATTTT.

This chain links TRBV5-1 with TRBJ2-5; a possible D gene is TRBD1 (6 bases). CDR3 length: 16 amino acids. The germline V gene has CDR1 SGHRS and CDR2 YFSETQ. V lost 2 bases, J lost 5 bases, and 19 bases lay in between. DNA of the CDR3: TGCGCCAGCAGCTTCGATCGTTGGCCTAGGGGGGAGACCCAGTACTTC. Encoded protein: CASSFDRWPRGETQYF.

The chain recombines TRBV4-2 with TRBJ2-1; 8 nucleotides match TRBD1. CDR1 and CDR2 (germline): LGHNA, YNFKEQ. The CDR3 is made up of 15 amino acids. J was trimmed by 6 bases and V by 2 bases; bases with no gene match: 6. The CDR3 region has the DNA TGTGCCAGCAGCCAAACGGGACAGGTCCTCAATGAGCAGTTCTTC. Its protein product is CASSQTGQVLNEQFF.